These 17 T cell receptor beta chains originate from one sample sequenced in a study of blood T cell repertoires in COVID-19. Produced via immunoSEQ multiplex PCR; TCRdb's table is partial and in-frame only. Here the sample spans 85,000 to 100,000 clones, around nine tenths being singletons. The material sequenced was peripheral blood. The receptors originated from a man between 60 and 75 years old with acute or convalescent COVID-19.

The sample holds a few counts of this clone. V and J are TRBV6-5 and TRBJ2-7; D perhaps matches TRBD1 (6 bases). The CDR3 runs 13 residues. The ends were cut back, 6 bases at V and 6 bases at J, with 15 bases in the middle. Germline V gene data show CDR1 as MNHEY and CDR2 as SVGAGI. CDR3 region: CASRPLQGFEQYF. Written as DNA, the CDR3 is TGTGCCAGCAGACCCCTACAGGGCTTCGAGCAGTACTTC.

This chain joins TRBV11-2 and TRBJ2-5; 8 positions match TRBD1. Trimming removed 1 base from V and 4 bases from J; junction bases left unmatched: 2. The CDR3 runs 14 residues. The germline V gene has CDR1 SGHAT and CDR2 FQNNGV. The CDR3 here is CASSLGQGRETQYF. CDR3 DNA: TGTGCCAGCAGCTTAGGACAGGGGCGAGAGACCCAGTACTTC.

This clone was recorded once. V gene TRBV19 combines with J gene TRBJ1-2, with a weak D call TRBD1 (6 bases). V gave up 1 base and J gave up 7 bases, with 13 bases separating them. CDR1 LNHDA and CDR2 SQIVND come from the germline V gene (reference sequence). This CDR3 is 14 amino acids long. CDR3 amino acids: CASSIAGAGGGYTF. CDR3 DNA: TGTGCCAGTAGTATAGCAGGGGCAGGTGGTGGCTACACCTTC. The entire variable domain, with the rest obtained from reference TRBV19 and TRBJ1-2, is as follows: DGGITQSPKYLFRKEGQNVTLSCEQNLNHDAMYWYRQDPGQGLRLIYYSQIVNDFQKGDIAEGYSVSREKKESFPLTVTSAQKNPTAFYLCASSIAGAGGGYTFGSGTRLTVV.

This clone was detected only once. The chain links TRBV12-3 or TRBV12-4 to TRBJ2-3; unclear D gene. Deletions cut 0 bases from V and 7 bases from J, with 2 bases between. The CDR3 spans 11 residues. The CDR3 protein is CASSLAYTQYF. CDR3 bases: TGTGCCAGCAGTTTAGCCTATACGCAGTATTTT.

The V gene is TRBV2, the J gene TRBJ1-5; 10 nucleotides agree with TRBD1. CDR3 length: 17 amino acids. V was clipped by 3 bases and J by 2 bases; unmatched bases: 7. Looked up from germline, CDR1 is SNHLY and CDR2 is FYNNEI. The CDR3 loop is CASSERTGGLGNQPQHF. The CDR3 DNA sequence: TGTGCCAGCAGTGAGAGGACAGGGGGTTTGGGCAATCAGCCCCAGCATTTT.

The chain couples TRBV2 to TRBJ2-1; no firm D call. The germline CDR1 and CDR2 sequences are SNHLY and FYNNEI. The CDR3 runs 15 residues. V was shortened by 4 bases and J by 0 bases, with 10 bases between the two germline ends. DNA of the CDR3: TGTGCCAGCAGTGCGGTCTTTGGCTCCTACAATGAGCAGTTCTTC. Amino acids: CASSAVFGSYNEQFF.

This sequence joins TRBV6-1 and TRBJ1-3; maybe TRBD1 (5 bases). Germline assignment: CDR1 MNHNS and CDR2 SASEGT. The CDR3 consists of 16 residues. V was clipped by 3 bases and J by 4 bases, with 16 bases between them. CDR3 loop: CASSERQGAIGNTIYF. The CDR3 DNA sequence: TGTGCCAGCAGTGAGAGGCAGGGTGCTATCGGAAACACCATATATTTT.

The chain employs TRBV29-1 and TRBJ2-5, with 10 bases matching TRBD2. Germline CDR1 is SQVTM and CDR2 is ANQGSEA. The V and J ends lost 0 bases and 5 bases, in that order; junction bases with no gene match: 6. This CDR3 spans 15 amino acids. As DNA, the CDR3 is TGCAGCGTTGAAGATGCGGCTAGCGGGGGCGAGACCCAGTACTTC. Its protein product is CSVEDAASGGETQYF.

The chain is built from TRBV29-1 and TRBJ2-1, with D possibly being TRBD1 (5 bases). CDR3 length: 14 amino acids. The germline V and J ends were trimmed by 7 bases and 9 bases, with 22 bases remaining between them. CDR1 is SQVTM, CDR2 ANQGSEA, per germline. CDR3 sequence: CSALSWGRGSEQFF. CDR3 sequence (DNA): TGCAGCGCCCTGAGCTGGGGCCGCGGCAGTGAGCAGTTCTTC.

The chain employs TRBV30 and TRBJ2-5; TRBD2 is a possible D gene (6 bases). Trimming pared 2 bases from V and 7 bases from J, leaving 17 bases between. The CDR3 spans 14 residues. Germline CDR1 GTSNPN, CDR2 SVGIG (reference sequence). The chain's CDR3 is CAWSTVAGKGTQYF. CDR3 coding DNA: TGTGCCTGGAGTACTGTGGCGGGAAAAGGGACCCAGTACTTC.

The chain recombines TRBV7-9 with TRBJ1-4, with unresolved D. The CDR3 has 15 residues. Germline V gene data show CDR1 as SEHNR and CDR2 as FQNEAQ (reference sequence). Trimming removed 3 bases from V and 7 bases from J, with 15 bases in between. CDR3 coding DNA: TGTGCCAGCAGCTTGGAGGTCGAATTCGGTGAAAAACTGTTTTTT. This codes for CASSLEVEFGEKLFF.

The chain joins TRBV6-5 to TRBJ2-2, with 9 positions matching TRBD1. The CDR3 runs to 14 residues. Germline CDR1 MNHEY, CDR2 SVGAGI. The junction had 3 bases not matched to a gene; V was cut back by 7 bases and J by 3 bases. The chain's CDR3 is CASIGTGYTGELFF. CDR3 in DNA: TGTGCCAGCATTGGGACAGGGTACACCGGGGAGCTGTTTTTT.

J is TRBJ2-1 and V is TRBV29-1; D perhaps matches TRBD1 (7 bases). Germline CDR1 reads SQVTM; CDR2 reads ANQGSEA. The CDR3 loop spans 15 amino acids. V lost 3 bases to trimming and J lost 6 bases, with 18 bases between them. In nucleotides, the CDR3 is TGCAGCGTTGACTCCCGACAGGGACTTTTCAATGAGCAGTTCTTC. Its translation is CSVDSRQGLFNEQFF.

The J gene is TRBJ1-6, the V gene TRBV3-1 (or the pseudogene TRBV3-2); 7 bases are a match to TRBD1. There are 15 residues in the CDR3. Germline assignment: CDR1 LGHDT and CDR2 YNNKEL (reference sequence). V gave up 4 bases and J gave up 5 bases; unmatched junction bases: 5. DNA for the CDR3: TGTGCCAGCAGCCGGACAGGAGATAATAATTCACCCCTCCACTTT. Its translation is CASSRTGDNNSPLHF.

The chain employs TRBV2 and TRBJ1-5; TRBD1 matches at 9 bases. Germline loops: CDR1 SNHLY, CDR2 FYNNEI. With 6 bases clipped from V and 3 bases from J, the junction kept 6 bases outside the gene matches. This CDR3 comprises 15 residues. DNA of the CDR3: TGTGCCAGCAGCCCACAGGGGGCCGACAATCAGCCCCAGCATTTT. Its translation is CASSPQGADNQPQHF.

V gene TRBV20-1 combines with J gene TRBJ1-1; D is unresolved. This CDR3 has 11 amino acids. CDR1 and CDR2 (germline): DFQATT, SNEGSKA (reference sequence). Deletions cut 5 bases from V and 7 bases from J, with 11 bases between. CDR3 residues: CSAPIPYEAFF. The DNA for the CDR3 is TGCAGTGCTCCTATCCCCTATGAAGCTTTCTTT.

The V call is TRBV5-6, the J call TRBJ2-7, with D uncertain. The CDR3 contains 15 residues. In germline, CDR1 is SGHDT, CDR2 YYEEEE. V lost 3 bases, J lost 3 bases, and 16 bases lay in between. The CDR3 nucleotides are TGTGCCAGCAGCTCGCCGTCGTCAGGCCGCTACGAGCAGTACTTC. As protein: CASSSPSSGRYEQYF.